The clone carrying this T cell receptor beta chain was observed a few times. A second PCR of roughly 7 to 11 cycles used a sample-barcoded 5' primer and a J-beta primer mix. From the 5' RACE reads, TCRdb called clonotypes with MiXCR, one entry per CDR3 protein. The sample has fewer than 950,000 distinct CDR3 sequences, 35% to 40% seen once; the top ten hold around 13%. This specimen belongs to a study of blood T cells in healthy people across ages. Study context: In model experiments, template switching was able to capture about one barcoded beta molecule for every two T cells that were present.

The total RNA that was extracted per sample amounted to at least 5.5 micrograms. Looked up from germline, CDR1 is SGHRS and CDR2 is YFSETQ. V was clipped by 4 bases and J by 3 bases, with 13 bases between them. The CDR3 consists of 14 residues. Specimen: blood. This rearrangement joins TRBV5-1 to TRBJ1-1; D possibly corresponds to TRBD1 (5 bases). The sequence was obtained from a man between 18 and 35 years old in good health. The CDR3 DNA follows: TGCGCCAGCAGCCTCGAGGGGATGTACACTGAAGCTTTCTTT. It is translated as CASSLEGMYTEAFF.